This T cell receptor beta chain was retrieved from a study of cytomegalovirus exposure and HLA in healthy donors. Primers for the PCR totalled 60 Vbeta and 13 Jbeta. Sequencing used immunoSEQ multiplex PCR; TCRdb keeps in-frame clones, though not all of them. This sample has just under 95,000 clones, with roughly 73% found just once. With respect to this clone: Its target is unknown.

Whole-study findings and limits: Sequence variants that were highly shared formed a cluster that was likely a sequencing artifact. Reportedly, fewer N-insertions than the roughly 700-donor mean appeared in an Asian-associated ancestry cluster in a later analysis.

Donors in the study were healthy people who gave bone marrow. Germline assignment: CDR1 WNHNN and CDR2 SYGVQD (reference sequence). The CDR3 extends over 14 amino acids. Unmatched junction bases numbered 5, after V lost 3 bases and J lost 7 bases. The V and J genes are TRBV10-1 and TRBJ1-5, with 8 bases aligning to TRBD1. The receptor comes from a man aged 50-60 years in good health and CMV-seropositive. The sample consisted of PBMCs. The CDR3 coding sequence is TGCGCCAGCAGTGACAGGGGGCTGATGCAGCCCCAGCATTTT. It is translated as CASSDRGLMQPQHF.